This T cell receptor beta chain was observed in a study of T-cell memory formation after mild COVID-19. Study-level background: Largely donor-specific TCR clusters were found.

Notes on the study in general: Most CD4+ clones that shrank were in CM and EM, while CD8+ ones turned up in EMRA. Day 15 to 85 contractors were CD4/CD8 balanced; later expanders leaned CD4+.

This clonotype was seen more than once but under ten times. Its antigen is still unknown. Each CDR3 protein is one row after TCRdb ran MiXCR on the 5' RACE reads. Counted here are about 420,000 distinct CDR3 sequences, 23% occurring once; the ten biggest clones make up around 14%. The clonotype comes from an adult woman who had mild COVID-19 (a few samples of this study predate the infection). Cell type and time point are not known. The sequenced sample was PBMCs or a T cell subset sorted from them (not recorded which).

The CDR3 here is CASSAAGTLTDTQYF. In DNA form, the CDR3 reads TGTGCCAGCAGCGCCGCGGGGACCCTCACAGATACGCAGTATTTT. This chain uses TRBV7-9 with TRBJ2-3; D possibly corresponds to TRBD2 (6 bases). V dropped 5 bases and J dropped 2 bases, with 14 bases sitting between them. CDR3 length: 15 residues. From germline, CDR1 is SEHNR and CDR2 FQNEAQ (reference sequence).